Following are 21 T cell receptor beta chains from one sample sequenced in a study of CD8 T cells in Susac syndrome. About 0.5 to 1 ug RNA was reverse transcribed with random hexamers. TCRdb used MiXCR to reprocess the immunoSEQ multiplex PCR reads, holding one entry per CDR3 protein. The table has 95,000 to 150,000 distinct CDR3 sequences, roughly 94% seen once. Sequenced input: CD8+ T cells from PBMCs. These receptors were taken from a human donor with Susac syndrome.

V is TRBV7-6 and J is TRBJ2-1; maybe TRBD1 (5 bases). Trimming removed 5 bases at V and 9 bases at J, with 11 bases between. Germline CDR1 SGHVS, CDR2 FNYEAQ. This CDR3 region has 12 residues. CDR3 in DNA: TGTGCCAGCAGCGCCCAGGGTAGTGAGCAGTTCTTC. Its translation is CASSAQGSEQFF.

The V gene is TRBV20-1, the J gene TRBJ1-1; D ambiguous. CDR3 length: 11 amino acids. The V end was cut by 5 bases, the J end by 6 bases, with 10 bases between. From germline, CDR1 is DFQATT and CDR2 SNEGSKA (reference sequence). The CDR3 loop is CSAGRVAEAFF. The CDR3 DNA is TGCAGTGCTGGAAGGGTCGCTGAAGCTTTCTTT.

The chain couples TRBV19 to TRBJ2-5, with D possibly called TRBD1 or TRBD2 (5 bases each). The germline CDR1 and CDR2 sequences are LNHDA and SQIVND (reference sequence). The CDR3 has 12 residues. Trimming left V 3 bases short and J 13 bases short, with 15 bases between. CDR3 bases: TGTGCCAGTAGTATGGGGGACCCAATTCGGTACTTC. The encoded protein is CASSMGDPIRYF.

This chain joins TRBV5-4 and TRBJ2-1; 9 nucleotides line up with TRBD1. The CDR3 consists of 15 residues. V lost 4 bases, J lost 6 bases, and 8 bases stayed unmatched. CDR1 is SGHNT, CDR2 YYREEE, per germline (reference sequence). The chain's CDR3 is CASSVPGQGINEQFF. The CDR3 DNA is TGTGCCAGCAGCGTCCCGGGACAGGGTATCAATGAGCAGTTCTTC.

The V gene is TRBV12-3 or TRBV12-4, the J gene TRBJ2-5; D is unresolved. Trimming pared 1 base from V and 5 bases from J, leaving 11 bases between. CDR3 length equals 14 residues. CDR3 DNA: TGTGCCAGCAGTTTAGGGTCTTCGAGGGAGACCCAGTACTTC. Protein product: CASSLGSSRETQYF.

V and J are TRBV29-1 and TRBJ2-7; 10 bases are a match to TRBD1. V lost 7 bases to trimming and J lost 6 bases; unmatched junction nucleotides: 15. Per germline, CDR1 SQVTM and CDR2 ANQGSEA. CDR3 size: 15 residues. The CDR3 region has the DNA TGCAGCGCTGTACTGACCCGGGACAGGGGTATCGAGCAGTACTTC. Protein sequence: CSAVLTRDRGIEQYF.

The V call is TRBV27, the J call TRBJ1-1, with D maybe TRBD1 (6 bases). Germline V gene data show CDR1 as MNHEY and CDR2 as SMNVEV (reference sequence). V lost 4 bases, J lost 3 bases, and 12 bases lay in between. The CDR3 extends over 14 amino acids. The DNA of the CDR3 is TGTGCCAGCAGTTACCGGGACACACACACTGAAGCTTTCTTT. Encoded protein: CASSYRDTHTEAFF.

The V gene is TRBV7-2, the J gene TRBJ2-5; the D call may be TRBD1 or TRBD2 (6 bases each). The CDR3 runs to 20 residues. Trimming left V 1 base short and J 0 bases short, with 24 bases between. From germline, CDR1 is SGHTA and CDR2 FQGNSA. The CDR3 DNA sequence: TGTGCCAGCAGCTTAGGCTTGCCCGCCGGCGGGACACCGGACCAAGAGACCCAGTACTTC. Translating gives CASSLGLPAGGTPDQETQYF.

The J gene is TRBJ2-1, the V gene TRBV19, with 8 bases lining up with TRBD1. V trimming: 4 bases; J trimming: 7 bases; junction bases outside the gene matches: 6. The CDR3 runs 14 residues. In germline, CDR1 is LNHDA, CDR2 SQIVND (reference sequence). As DNA, the CDR3 is TGTGCCAGTAGTACGTTACAGGGGGGAAATGAGCAGTTCTTC. The encoded protein is CASSTLQGGNEQFF.

J is TRBJ2-7 and V is TRBV19, with D tentatively TRBD2 (6 bases). Germline lookup yields CDR1 LNHDA and CDR2 SQIVND (reference sequence). Trimming removed 7 bases at V and 6 bases at J, with 19 bases between. The CDR3 is 14 amino acids. CDR3 in DNA: TGTGCCAGTAACCCGGGCCCCCTAGCGACCGAGCAGTACTTC. Translating gives CASNPGPLATEQYF.

This clonotype was detected once. The chain has TRBV6-5 and TRBJ1-1, with D unclear. Germline loops: CDR1 MNHEY, CDR2 SVGAGI. Trimming took 0 bases from V and 4 from J, leaving 9 bases between them. The CDR3 is made up of 14 amino acids. The chain's CDR3 is CASSYSRVVTEAFF. The CDR3 coding sequence is TGTGCCAGCAGTTACTCGAGGGTCGTCACTGAAGCTTTCTTT.

V is TRBV7-8 and J is TRBJ2-2; no reliable D call. This CDR3 is 13 amino acids long. CDR1 and CDR2 from the germline V gene are SGHVS and FQNEAQ. The V gene lost 2 bases and the J gene lost 4 bases, with 5 bases spanning the gap. CDR3 coding DNA: TGTGCCAGCAGCTTACTGATCACCGGGGAGCTGTTTTTT. Protein sequence: CASSLLITGELFF. The full variable domain, in which reference TRBV7-8 and TRBJ2-2 provide the parts outside the CDR3, is GAGVSQSPRYKVAKRGQDVALRCDPISGHVSLFWYQQALGQGPEFLTYFQNEAQLDKSGLPSDRFFAERPEGSVSTLKIQRTQQEDSAVYLCASSLLITGELFFGEGSRLTVL.

This chain links TRBV2 with TRBJ1-2, with D possibly TRBD1 on 5 matching bases. This CDR3 region has 12 residues. Germline CDR1 reads SNHLY; CDR2 reads FYNNEI. V was pared by 5 bases and J by 5 bases, with 9 bases between. Here the CDR3 DNA reads TGTGCCAGCAGTACACAGGCATATGGCTACACCTTC. Translation gives CASSTQAYGYTF.

The J gene is TRBJ2-7, the V gene TRBV10-2; the D gene is possibly TRBD1 (5 bases). V lost 5 bases, J lost 7 bases, and 18 bases lay in between. Germline CDR1 and CDR2: WSHSY and SAAADI. The CDR3 spans 14 residues. The CDR3 here is CASSPDPGIGEQYF. The CDR3 DNA follows: TGCGCCAGCAGTCCTGACCCAGGGATCGGGGAGCAGTACTTC.

The chain couples TRBV24-1 to TRBJ2-2; no reliable D call. With 0 bases removed from V and 3 bases from J, the gap between germline ends came to 1 base. The CDR3 contains 13 residues. The germline V gene has CDR1 KGHDR and CDR2 SFDVKD. For the CDR3, the DNA is TGTGCCACCAGTGATTTGCACACCGGGGAGCTGTTTTTT. Residues: CATSDLHTGELFF.

The chain is built from TRBV20-1 and TRBJ2-1; the match to TRBD2 covers 7 bases. The trim removed 6 bases at V and 2 bases at J, leaving 19 bases unmatched. This CDR3 region has 18 residues. Germline CDR1 is DFQATT and CDR2 is SNEGSKA (reference sequence). CDR3 residues: CSADLPGLPQSPYNEQFF. Written as DNA, the CDR3 is TGCAGTGCCGACCTCCCGGGACTACCCCAATCCCCCTACAATGAGCAGTTCTTC.

This rearrangement joins TRBV11-2 to TRBJ2-1; 7 bases agree with TRBD2. Per the germline V gene, CDR1 is SGHAT and CDR2 is FQNNGV. After removal of 5 bases from V and 5 bases from J, the junction contained 9 bases not matched to a gene. This CDR3 contains 15 residues. The CDR3 DNA is TGTGCCAGCAGCCCCTGGGGCGGGACTAACAATGAGCAGTTCTTC. This translates into CASSPWGGTNNEQFF.

This rearrangement joins TRBV10-2 to TRBJ2-3; D call uncertain. The CDR3 runs 12 residues. With 10 bases removed from V and 2 bases from J, the gap between germline ends came to 10 bases. Germline CDR1 is WSHSY and CDR2 is SAAADI. CDR3 in DNA: TGCGCCACCGGAATGGTCACAGATACGCAGTATTTT. Encoded protein: CATGMVTDTQYF.

The chain combines TRBV4-3 with TRBJ1-4, with 12 bases that match TRBD1. Germline V gene data show CDR1 as LGHNA and CDR2 as YSLEER. CDR3 length equals 15 residues. V was clipped by 3 bases and J by 5 bases; unmatched bases: 1. CDR3 sequence (DNA): TGCGCCAGCAGCCAGGGACAGGGGGCCAATGAAAAACTGTTTTTT. Its protein is CASSQGQGANEKLFF.

The V and J genes are TRBV18 and TRBJ2-5, with 8 bases identical to TRBD2. The ends lost 3 bases at V and 4 bases at J; junction bases unmatched: 7. Germline V gene data show CDR1 as KGHSH and CDR2 as LQKENI. This CDR3 comprises 15 residues. The CDR3 region is CASSPAAGVSETQYF. The CDR3 region has the DNA TGTGCCAGCTCACCGGCAGCGGGGGTCTCAGAGACCCAGTACTTC.

The chain's CDR3 is CASQRTSGGHTGELFF. The DNA for the CDR3 is TGTGCCAGCCAACGGACTAGCGGGGGTCACACCGGGGAGCTGTTTTTT. The chain carries TRBV6-2 or TRBV6-3 and TRBJ2-2, with 13 bases matching TRBD2. This CDR3 region has 16 residues. The germline V gene has CDR1 MNHEY and CDR2 SVGEGT. V lost 8 bases, J lost 3 bases, and 6 bases stayed unmatched.